This T cell receptor (beta chain) is drawn from a study of T cells in Graves' hyperthyroidism and ophthalmopathy. This clonotype was observed a few times. There were TCR beta CDR3 regions amplified from RNA transcripts. An initial round of RT-PCR targeting the TCR CDR3 relied on the HTBI primer set. One entry per CDR3 protein results from TCRdb running MiXCR on the multiplex PCR reads. The sample has some 350,000 distinct CDR3 sequences; roughly 14% are singletons. The CDR3 has 19 amino acids. V gave up 0 bases and J gave up 0 bases, with 19 bases separating them. CDR1 is LGHNT, CDR2 FRNRAP, per germline.

The sequencing input was blood. The receptor's source is a woman under 30 with Graves' hyperthyroidism that later progressed to Graves' ophthalmopathy. The V gene is TRBV12-5, the J gene TRBJ2-3; D is possibly TRBD1 or TRBD2 (5 bases each). This CDR3 reads CASGLVLGTDTSSTDTQYF. For the CDR3, the DNA is TGTGCTAGTGGTTTGGTACTTGGGACCGATACCTCCAGCACAGATACGCAGTATTTT.